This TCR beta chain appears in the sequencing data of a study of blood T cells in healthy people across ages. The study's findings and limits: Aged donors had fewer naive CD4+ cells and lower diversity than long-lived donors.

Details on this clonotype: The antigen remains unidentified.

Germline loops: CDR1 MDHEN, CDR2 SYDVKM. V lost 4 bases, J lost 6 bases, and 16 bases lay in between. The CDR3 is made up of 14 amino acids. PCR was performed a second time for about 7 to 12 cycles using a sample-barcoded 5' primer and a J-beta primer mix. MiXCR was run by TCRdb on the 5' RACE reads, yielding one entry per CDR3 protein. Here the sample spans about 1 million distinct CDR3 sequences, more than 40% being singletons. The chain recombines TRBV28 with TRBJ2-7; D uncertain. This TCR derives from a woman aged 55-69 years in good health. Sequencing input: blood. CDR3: CASSSTFLPTEQYF. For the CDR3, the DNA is TGTGCCAGCAGTTCCACCTTCCTTCCAACCGAGCAGTACTTC.